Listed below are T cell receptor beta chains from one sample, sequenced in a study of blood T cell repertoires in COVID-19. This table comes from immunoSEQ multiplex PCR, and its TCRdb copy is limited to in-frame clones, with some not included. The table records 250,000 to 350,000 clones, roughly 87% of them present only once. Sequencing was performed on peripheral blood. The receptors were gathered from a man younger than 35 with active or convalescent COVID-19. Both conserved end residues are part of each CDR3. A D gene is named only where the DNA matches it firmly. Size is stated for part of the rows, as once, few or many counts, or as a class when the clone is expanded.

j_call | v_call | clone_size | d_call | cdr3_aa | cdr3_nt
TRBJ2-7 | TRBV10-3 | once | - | CAIVRCNEQYF | TGTGCCATCGTGAGGTGTAACGAGCAGTACTTC
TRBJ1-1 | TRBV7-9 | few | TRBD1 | CASSFGMGTGVKNTEAFF | TGTGCCAGCAGCTTCGGTATGGGGACAGGGGTGAAGAACACTGAAGCTTTCTTT
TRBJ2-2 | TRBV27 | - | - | CASSPPPHTNTGELFF | TGTGCCAGCAGTCCCCCGCCACACACGAACACCGGGGAGCTGTTTTTT
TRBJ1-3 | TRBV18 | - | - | CASSPTLGDTSSGNTIYF | TGTGCCAGCTCACCAACATTGGGGGACACAAGCTCTGGAAACACCATATATTTT
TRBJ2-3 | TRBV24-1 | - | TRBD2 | CATSDPRGGFTDTQYF | TGTGCCACCAGTGATCCTCGGGGAGGGTTTACAGATACGCAGTATTTT
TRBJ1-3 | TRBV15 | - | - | CATSRGNTIYF | TGTGCCACCTCCAGAGGAAACACCATATATTTT
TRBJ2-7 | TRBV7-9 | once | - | CASRGERTGNYEQYF | TGTGCCAGCCGGGGGGAGAGGACAGGGAACTACGAGCAGTACTTC
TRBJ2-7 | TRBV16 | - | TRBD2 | CASSLTSGGTYEQYF | TGTGCCAGCAGCCTTACTAGCGGGGGCACCTACGAGCAGTACTTC
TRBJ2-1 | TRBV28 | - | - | CASSLPNYNEQFF | TGTGCCAGCAGTTTACCCAACTACAATGAGCAGTTCTTC
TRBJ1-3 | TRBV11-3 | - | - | CASSPVGVSGNTIYF | TGTGCCAGCAGCCCCGTAGGGGTCTCTGGAAACACCATATATTTT